This T cell receptor (beta chain) is drawn from a study of T cell responses to AZD1222 COVID-19 vaccine. Broader study findings: Females made up more of the donors, who were largely white British, and clonal diversity may have come out too low. Distributed over spike, vaccine-associated CD4 TCRs predominated at 160-218 and 743-854.

This CDR3 is built from 12 residues. Germline-derived CDR1 and CDR2 are SQVTM and ANQGSEA. Trimming left V 7 bases short and J 1 base short, with 10 bases between. As concerns this clone: The antigen is undetermined.

TCRdb's table, derived via immunoSEQ multiplex PCR, lists solely in-frame clones and lacks some. The repertoire holds some 49,000 clones, with around nine tenths as singletons. This TCR was recovered from an adult who received the AZD1222 COVID-19 vaccine. The material sequenced was peripheral blood, taken 28 days after the second AZD1222 dose. The J gene is TRBJ2-5, the V gene TRBV29-1; D call uncertain. The CDR3 protein is CSAEPGQETQYF. The CDR3 nucleotides read TGCAGCGCCGAGCCAGGCCAAGAGACCCAGTACTTC. Filled out from reference TRBV29-1 and TRBJ2-5, the complete variable domain reads SAVISQKPSRDICQRGTSLTIQCQVDSQVTMMFWYRQQPGQSLTLIATANQGSEATYESGFVIDKFPISRPNLTFSTLTVSNMSPEDSSIYLCSAEPGQETQYFGPGTRLLVL.